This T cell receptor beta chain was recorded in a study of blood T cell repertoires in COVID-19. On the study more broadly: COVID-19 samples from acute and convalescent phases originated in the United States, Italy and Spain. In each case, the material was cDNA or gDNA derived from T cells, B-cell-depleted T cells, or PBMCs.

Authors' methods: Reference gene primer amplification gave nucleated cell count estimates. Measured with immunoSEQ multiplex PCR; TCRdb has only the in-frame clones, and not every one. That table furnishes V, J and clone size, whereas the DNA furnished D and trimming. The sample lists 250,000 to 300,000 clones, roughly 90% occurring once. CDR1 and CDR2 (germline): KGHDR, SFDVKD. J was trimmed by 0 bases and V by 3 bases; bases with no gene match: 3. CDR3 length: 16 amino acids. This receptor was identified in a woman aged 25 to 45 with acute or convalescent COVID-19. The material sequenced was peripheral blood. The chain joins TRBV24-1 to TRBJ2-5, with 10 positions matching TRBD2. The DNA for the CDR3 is TGTGCCACCAGTGATGCCCTAGCGGGAGACCAAGAGACCCAGTACTTC. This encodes CATSDALAGDQETQYF.